One sample yielded the 9 T cell receptor beta chains listed below, sequenced in a study of OX40 agonist ivuxolimab in advanced cancers. Using immunoSEQ multiplex PCR, the repertoire was profiled, and TCRdb retains in-frame clones only, with some absent. The sample contains 75,000 to 95,000 clones, approximately 90% of which appear only once. The sample here was CD4+ or CD8+ T cells sorted from blood, taken in a trial of the OX40 agonist ivuxolimab. All receptors come from an adult with an advanced solid tumor such as melanoma, head and neck, liver or kidney cancer.

The rearrangement joins TRBV7-8 to TRBJ2-6; TRBD1 aligns across 8 bases. V lost 5 bases, J lost 13 bases, and 10 bases stayed unmatched. This CDR3 region has 14 residues. Germline V CDR1 and CDR2: SGHVS, FQNEAQ. The CDR3 here is CASSTGQGAVVLTF. In DNA form, the CDR3 reads TGTGCCAGCAGCACTGGACAGGGAGCGGTGGTCCTGACTTTC.

V is TRBV19 and J is TRBJ1-2, with 7 bases aligning to TRBD1. In germline, CDR1 is LNHDA, CDR2 SQIVND (reference sequence). This CDR3 is 13 amino acids long. The trim removed 7 bases at V and 4 bases at J, leaving 6 bases unmatched. For the CDR3, the DNA is TGTGCCAGTACCCAACAGGGGAGCTATGGCTACACCTTC. This translates into CASTQQGSYGYTF.

The CDR3 is CAISGGDLAGGYNEQFF. In DNA form, the CDR3 reads TGTGCCATCAGTGGCGGGGACCTAGCGGGGGGTTACAATGAGCAGTTCTTC. The chain joins TRBV10-3 to TRBJ2-1, with 11 nucleotides matching TRBD2. The CDR3 runs to 17 residues. With V trimmed by 4 bases and J by 4 bases, 9 bases remained unmatched. Germline V CDR1 and CDR2: ENHRY, SYGVKD.

This chain joins TRBV4-1 and TRBJ2-3, with 9 bases lining up with TRBD2. Germline CDR1 MGHRA, CDR2 YSYEKL. The V and J ends lost 1 base and 1 base, in that order; junction bases with no gene match: 3. The CDR3 sequence is 16 residues long. The CDR3 sequence is CASSQVPSGGTDTQYF. CDR3 bases: TGCGCCAGCAGCCAAGTGCCTAGCGGGGGCACAGATACGCAGTATTTT.

The V gene is TRBV28, the J gene TRBJ2-3; D may match TRBD1 or TRBD2 (5 bases each). The V end lost 4 bases, the J end lost 0 bases, and 17 bases lay between the germline ends. Germline V gene sequence: CDR1 MDHEN, CDR2 SYDVKM. The CDR3 is 17 amino acids. CDR3 bases: TGTGCCAGCAGTTCCTTCCGGGACCCATCTAGCACAGATACGCAGTATTTT. As protein: CASSSFRDPSSTDTQYF.

This clone occurred once. The rearrangement joins TRBV11-3 to TRBJ2-7; the D gene is possibly TRBD2 (6 bases). Germline assignment: CDR1 SGHNT and CDR2 YENEEA. The CDR3 contains 14 residues. V lost 4 bases and J lost 0, with 10 bases in between. In DNA, the CDR3 is TGTGCCAGCAGCTCGGACTACTACTCCTACGAGCAGTACTTC. This encodes CASSSDYYSYEQYF.

The chain couples TRBV12-5 to TRBJ2-1; the match to TRBD2 covers 9 bases. This CDR3 contains 15 residues. Germline-derived CDR1 and CDR2 are LGHNT and FRNRAP. V lost 7 bases to trimming and J lost 7 bases; unmatched junction nucleotides: 11. The CDR3 region has the DNA TGTGCTAGTGCCCAGGCCGGGAGCGGGAGGAATGAGCAGTTCTTC. Amino acid sequence: CASAQAGSGRNEQFF. Full variable domain (outside the CDR3, taken from reference TRBV12-5 and TRBJ2-1): DARVTQTPRHKVTEMGQEVTMRCQPILGHNTVFWYRQTMMQGLELLAYFRNRAPLDDSGMPKDRFSAEMPDATLATLKIQPSEPRDSAVYFCASAQAGSGRNEQFFGPGTRLTVL.

The chain uses TRBV9 and TRBJ1-2, with TRBD1 matching 9 bases. The CDR3 extends over 14 amino acids. The J segment lost 5 bases and the V segment lost 3 bases, leaving 5 bases of the junction unmatched. From germline, CDR1 is SGDLS and CDR2 YYNGEE. The CDR3 coding sequence is TGTGCCAGCAGCGCGGGACAGGGCCTTTATGGCTACACCTTC. Protein sequence: CASSAGQGLYGYTF.

This rearrangement joins TRBV7-9 to TRBJ2-5, with D possibly matching TRBD2 (5 bases). The CDR3 spans 15 residues. V was clipped by 2 bases and J by 4 bases, with 14 bases between them. CDR1 and CDR2 (germline): SEHNR, FQNEAQ (reference sequence). The CDR3 reads CASSLFGGSGETQYF. The CDR3 DNA is TGTGCCAGCAGCTTATTTGGTGGGAGCGGAGAGACCCAGTACTTC.